These T cell receptor beta chains were read from a single sample in a study of Tregs in tolerant kidney transplant recipients. For these receptors, no antigen is known. Some clones are missing from TCRdb's copy, which holds only in-frame ones; the method was immunoSEQ multiplex PCR. This table holds 15,000 to 18,000 clones, over 40% found once. Source: CD4+ T cells from blood cultured with allogeneic cells, taken before the transplant. These receptor sequences come from a human patient who received a combined kidney and bone marrow transplant. The conserved cysteine and the conserved F or W are not part of the CDR3 here.

TRBV7-6	TRBJ1-4	ASSPTGVGEKLF
TRBV15	TRBJ1-2	ATSRNHRDRVWWDGYT
TRBV5-8	TRBJ2-7	ASSFLRTSGGTYEQY
TRBV29-1	TRBJ2-1	SVARDTQLNEQF
TRBV25-1	TRBJ1-4	ASSEWGLNEKLF
TRBV19	TRBJ2-5	ASSPFRRRKVETQY
TRBV5-1	TRBJ2-1	ASSLGFLGGEQF
TRBV5-3	TRBJ2-2	ASSLVSGELF
TRBV2	TRBJ1-1	ASSEARNTEAF
TRBV5-4	TRBJ2-7	ASSLTTGTSGRVLRSEQY
TRBV11-2	TRBJ2-1	ASSFLAGRNEQF
TRBV19	TRBJ1-5	ASTTGTGDQPQH
TRBV11-2	TRBJ2-1	ASRGTGSYNEQF
TRBV6-5	TRBJ2-7	ASSSRDRTYEQY
TRBV7-8	TRBJ2-5	ASSLRPGGHQETQY
TRBV7-9	TRBJ1-5	ASSLSRVCYSNQPQH
TRBV4-3	TRBJ2-5	ASSQGKRAGGPEETQY
TRBV6-5	TRBJ1-1	ASLVRTEAF
TRBV7-9	TRBJ1-2	ASSPLDRPNYGYT
TRBV7-9	TRBJ2-7	ASSLGLALQPRYEQY
TRBV5-4	TRBJ1-2	ASSPVGQIPYGYT
TRBV6-5	TRBJ1-1	ASSYSSRVGEAF
TRBV19	TRBJ2-1	ASSTKGEPYNEQF
TRBV15	TRBJ2-6	ATSRDRRREPGANVLT
TRBV4-1	TRBJ2-1	ASSQQLAGAHNEQF
TRBV7-9	TRBJ2-7	ASSPHSGAREQY
TRBV28	TRBJ2-7	ATLRGLSTYEQY
TRBV2	TRBJ2-7	ASREGTSGSYEQY
TRBV28	TRBJ2-5	ATGQGGETQY